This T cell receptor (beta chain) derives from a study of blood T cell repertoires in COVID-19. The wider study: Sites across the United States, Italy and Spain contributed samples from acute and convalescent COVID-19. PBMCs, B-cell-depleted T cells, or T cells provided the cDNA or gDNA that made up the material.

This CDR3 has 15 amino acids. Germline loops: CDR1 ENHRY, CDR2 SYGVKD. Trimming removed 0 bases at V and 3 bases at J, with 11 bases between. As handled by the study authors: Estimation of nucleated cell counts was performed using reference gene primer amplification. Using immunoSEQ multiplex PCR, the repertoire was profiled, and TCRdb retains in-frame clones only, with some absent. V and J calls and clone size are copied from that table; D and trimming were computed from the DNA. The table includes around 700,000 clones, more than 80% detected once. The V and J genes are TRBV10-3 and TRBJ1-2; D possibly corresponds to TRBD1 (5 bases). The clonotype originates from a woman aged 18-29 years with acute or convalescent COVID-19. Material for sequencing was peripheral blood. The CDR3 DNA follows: TGTGCCATCAGTGAGTCGACAGCTCTCTACTATGGCTACACCTTC. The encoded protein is CAISESTALYYGYTF.